Sequencing of this T cell receptor (beta chain) was carried out in a study of CXCR3-negative and CXCR3-positive naive CD8 T cells (dated by TCRdb to 2018 to 2020). With regard to the full study: In total, about 135 million TRB reads were obtained, or roughly 1.5 +/- 0.3 million reads per library. Diversity and physicochemical repertoire analyses covered about a dozen donors pooled from two independent experiments. For the TRBV-TRBJ cluster analysis, the naive subsets came from roughly 5 donors, while the memory cells came from 3 donors. Study-level results and caveats: CXCR3 expression partially decreased after cryopreservation, so most assays used freshly isolated PBMCs. Repertoire diversity was comparably high in both naive subsets but much lower in memory CD8+ T cells. TRB CDR3s from CXCR3-positive naive cells showed higher hydrophobicity (lower Kidera factor 4), lower energy, and higher strength and volume indices than CXCR3-negative naive cells. Because surface CD5, which has been linked to self-reactivity in mice, was comparable between naive subsets, TCR interaction strength was also inferred from TRB CDR3 physicochemical properties. Within the same donor, TRBV-TRBJ usage looked similar between naive CXCR3-negative and CXCR3-positive cells, but memory cells had distinct patterns.

The CDR3 sequence holds 12 residues, the cysteine and phenylalanine included. The record lacks a DNA sequence. The germline V gene sets CDR1 to SGHRS and CDR2 to YFSETQ. As concerns this clonotype: Its antigen has not been determined.

Instrument used: NextSeq 550. The Human TCR Profiling Kit (MiLaboratory) was used to make UMI-labeled 5' RACE TRB cDNA libraries. cDNA synthesis used the entire amount of extracted RNA, and PCR amplification then used the entire amount of cDNA produced. The libraries were made side by side, with each library going through the same number of PCR cycles. The authors processed their data as follows. With a minimum of two reads required per UMI, MIGEC and MiXCR pulled out about 50,000 +/- 10,000 unique UMI-labeled TRB cDNA molecules from each library. On average, about 40,000 +/- 10,000 functional in-frame TRB CDR3 nucleotide clonotypes lacking stop codons were found per library. After each sample was downsampled to 5000 UMI-labeled TRB molecules, VDJtools was used to calculate diversity metrics such as normalized Shannon-Wiener and Chao1. VDJtools computed clonotype-size-weighted physicochemical properties of the central five CDR3 residues: interaction energy, strength, volume and Kidera factor 4. TCRdb reprocessed the reads and provides one entry for every CDR3 protein sequence; no DNA is given. TCRdb's processing, not the authors', yielded these V and J calls. In this sample's table one finds about 6,400 distinct CDR3 sequences. The ten largest make up roughly 1.4% of the sample.

Each CD8+ T cell subset was flow-sorted in triplicate, with some 300,000 cells per subset placed directly into RLT lysis buffer. To keep memory contaminants out, a stringent definition of naive CD8+ T cells was applied: CD45RO-CCR7+CD27+CD95-. Peripheral blood mononuclear cells were isolated from buffy coats using standard density gradient centrifugation. A FACSAria III was used to flow-sort naive CXCR3-negative and CXCR3-positive CD8+ T cells. An RNeasy Mini Kit was used to extract total RNA from the sorted cells. This sequence originates from a human donor in good health. Some clones in this sample may be carry-over from other donors' samples. The sequencing input was naive CXCR3+ CD8+ T cells from blood. The cell subset or site tag for this specimen amounts to: CD45RO-CCR7+CD27+CD95- naive CD8+ T cells expressing CXCR3 (TNR3+). The chain is encoded by TRBV5-1 joined to TRBJ1-1. The CDR3 protein: CASSLSYTEAFF.